Following are 13 T cell receptor beta chains from one sample sequenced in a study of blood T cell repertoires in COVID-19. Using immunoSEQ multiplex PCR, the repertoire was profiled, and TCRdb retains in-frame clones only, with some absent. Seen here are 100,000 to 150,000 clones, around 83% observed once, and the top ten hold about 6.3%. Material for sequencing was peripheral blood. The receptors stem from a man aged 80 or over with active or convalescent COVID-19.

This chain connects TRBV6-2 or TRBV6-3 to TRBJ1-5; possibly TRBD1 for D (5 bases). This CDR3 is built from 18 residues. With 0 bases removed from V and 4 bases from J, the gap between germline ends came to 19 bases. Germline loops: CDR1 MNHEY, CDR2 SVGEGT. The CDR3 bases are TGTGCCAGCAGTTACTCAAAAGCAGGGATGACGGATAATCAGCCCCAGCATTTT. Translating it yields CASSYSKAGMTDNQPQHF.

The rearrangement uses TRBV5-4 and TRBJ2-1, with TRBD2 matching over 9 bases. With 0 bases clipped from V and 3 bases from J, the junction kept 7 bases outside the gene matches. The germline V gene encodes CDR1 SGHNT and CDR2 YYREEE (reference sequence). The CDR3 is 17 residues long. CDR3 sequence (DNA): TGTGCCAGCAGCTTGGTCGGCGGGGGGGCGTTCTACAATGAGCAGTTCTTC. Protein: CASSLVGGGAFYNEQFF. The whole variable domain, remainder taken from reference TRBV5-4 and TRBJ2-1, is ETGVTQSPTHLIKTRGQQVTLRCSSQSGHNTVSWYQQALGQGPQFIFQYYREEENGRGNFPPRFSGLQFPNYSSELNVNALELDDSALYLCASSLVGGGAFYNEQFFGPGTRLTVL.

The chain recombines TRBV6-5 with TRBJ1-2; TRBD1 matches 10 bases. The CDR3 is made up of 14 amino acids. CDR1 and CDR2 from the germline V gene are MNHEY and SVGAGI. With 9 bases clipped from V and 6 bases from J, the junction kept 10 bases outside the gene matches. The CDR3 here is CASRSTGTGDGYTF. In nucleotides, the CDR3 is TGTGCCAGTCGGTCCACTGGGACAGGGGATGGCTACACCTTC.

The V and J genes are TRBV3-1 (or the pseudogene TRBV3-2) and TRBJ2-5; no clear D. The CDR3 covers 14 residues. The ends were cut back, 1 base at V and 5 bases at J, with 11 bases in the middle. Per germline, CDR1 LGHDT and CDR2 YNNKEL (reference sequence). This CDR3 reads CASSQGHLGETQYF. DNA for the CDR3: TGTGCCAGCAGCCAAGGGCACCTCGGGGAGACCCAGTACTTC.

The table lists this clone with a few counts. The V and J genes are TRBV24-1 and TRBJ1-5, with D perhaps TRBD1 (5 bases). Germline CDR1 is KGHDR and CDR2 is SFDVKD. Trimming cost V 0 bases and J 12 bases, with 11 bases left between them. This CDR3 is 13 amino acids long. CDR3 sequence (DNA): TGTGCCACCAGTGATTTGTTGGGGGGACGCCAGCATTTT. It translates to CATSDLLGGRQHF.

Here the CDR3 reads CASSYSFTDTQYF. The CDR3 DNA follows: TGTGCCAGCAGTTACTCCTTCACAGATACGCAGTATTTT. The genes are TRBV6-5 and TRBJ2-3, with no clear D. V lost 0 bases to trimming and J lost 2 bases, with 3 bases between them. CDR1 is MNHEY and CDR2 is SVGAGI in the germline V gene. This CDR3 has 13 residues.

This CDR3 reads CASSLGSREVNTEAFF. CDR3 nucleotides: TGTGCCAGCAGCTTAGGGTCCAGGGAAGTGAACACTGAAGCTTTCTTT. The V call is TRBV7-6, the J call TRBJ1-1; a weak D match, TRBD1 (5 bases). The CDR3 is made up of 16 amino acids. Germline CDR1 reads SGHVS; CDR2 reads FNYEAQ. V gave up 1 base and J gave up 0 bases, with 12 bases separating them.

This chain joins TRBV7-7 and TRBJ2-5, with 8 bases fitting TRBD1. This CDR3 comprises 13 residues. V lost 5 bases, J lost 4 bases, and 3 bases stayed unmatched. Per germline, CDR1 SSHAT and CDR2 FNYEAQ (reference sequence). DNA of the CDR3: TGTGCCAGCAGCCCACAGGGGGGAGAGACCCAGTACTTC. Amino acid sequence: CASSPQGGETQYF.

J is TRBJ1-6 and V is TRBV5-5; D gene ambiguous. Germline V gene lookup returns CDR1 SGHKS and CDR2 YYEKEE (reference sequence). The V gene lost 0 bases and the J gene lost 9 bases, with 10 bases spanning the gap. CDR3 size: 14 residues. The CDR3 region is CASSLDRTFSPLHF. CDR3 DNA: TGTGCCAGCAGCTTGGACAGAACCTTTTCACCCCTCCACTTT.

The chain combines TRBV6-5 with TRBJ2-3; D perhaps matches TRBD1 (7 bases). Germline values: CDR1 MNHEY, CDR2 SVGAGI. Trimming cost V 2 bases and J 2 bases, with 14 bases left between them. The CDR3 consists of 16 residues. CDR3 coding DNA: TGTGCCAGCAGTTACACCCCAGGGGGGATCACAGATACGCAGTATTTT. It codes for CASSYTPGGITDTQYF.

Turning to this clone: Other DNA variants within this sample encode the same CDR3. The chain is built from TRBV4-3 and TRBJ1-3; D is ambiguous. Trimming took 0 bases from V and 0 from J, leaving 6 bases between them. The CDR3 totals 15 residues. The V gene's germline CDR1 is LGHNA and CDR2 YSLEER. The CDR3 spells CASSQELNSGNTIYF. The CDR3 bases are TGCGCCAGCAGCCAAGAACTCAACTCTGGAAACACCATATATTTT.

This chain uses TRBV6-1 with TRBJ1-2; D remains unclear. Trimming shortened V by 2 bases and J by 2 bases, and 15 bases separated the two germline ends. Germline values: CDR1 MNHNS, CDR2 SASEGT. The CDR3 has 16 amino acids. In DNA, the CDR3 is TGTGCCAGCAGTGAATACGTAGCGTTTTCAAACTATGGCTACACCTTC. As protein: CASSEYVAFSNYGYTF.

V is TRBV10-3 and J is TRBJ2-3; 10 nucleotides align to TRBD2. Germline CDR1 reads ENHRY; CDR2 reads SYGVKD. V dropped 4 bases and J dropped 3; count of bases not matched to a gene: 7. CDR3 length: 16 residues. CDR3 protein: CAISVAPSGGTDTQYF. CDR3 nucleotide sequence: TGTGCCATCAGTGTGGCCCCTAGCGGGGGTACAGATACGCAGTATTTT.